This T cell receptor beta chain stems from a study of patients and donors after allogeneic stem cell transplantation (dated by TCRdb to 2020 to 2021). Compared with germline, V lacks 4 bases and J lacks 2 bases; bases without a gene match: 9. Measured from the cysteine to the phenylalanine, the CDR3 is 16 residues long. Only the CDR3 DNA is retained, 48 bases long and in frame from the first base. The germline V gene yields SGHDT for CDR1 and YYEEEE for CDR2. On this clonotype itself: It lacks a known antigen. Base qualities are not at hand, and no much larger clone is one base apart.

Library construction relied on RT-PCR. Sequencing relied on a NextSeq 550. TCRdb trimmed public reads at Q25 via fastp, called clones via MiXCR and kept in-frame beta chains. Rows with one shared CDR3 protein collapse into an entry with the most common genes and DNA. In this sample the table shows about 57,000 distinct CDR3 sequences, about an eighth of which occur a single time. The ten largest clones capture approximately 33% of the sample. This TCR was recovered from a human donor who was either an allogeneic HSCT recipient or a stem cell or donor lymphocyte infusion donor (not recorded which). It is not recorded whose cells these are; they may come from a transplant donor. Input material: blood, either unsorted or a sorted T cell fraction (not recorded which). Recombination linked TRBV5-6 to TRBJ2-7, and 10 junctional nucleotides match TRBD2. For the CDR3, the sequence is CASSPWTSGNTYEQYF. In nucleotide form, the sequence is TGTGCCAGCAGCCCCTGGACTAGCGGCAATACCTACGAGCAGTACTTC.